These T cell receptor beta chains were read from a single sample in a study of cytomegalovirus exposure and HLA in healthy donors. Here immunoSEQ multiplex PCR was the method, and the copy in TCRdb shows in-frame clones only, minus some. The profile shows some 110,000 clones, over 90% of them singletons. The sequencing sample was made of PBMCs. The receptors were sampled from a woman aged 18-35 years in good health and CMV-seronegative. Each CDR3 is given with its conserved first and last residue. The D gene is left open where the match is weak. Clone size is not always given. Where it is, it says once, few, many or a class for expanded clones.

clone size,V gene,J gene,D gene,CDR3 DNA,CDR3 protein
NA,TRBV7-9,TRBJ2-3,TRBD2,TGTGCCAGCAGCGTCTTTAGCGGGCCGAGCACAGATACGCAGTATTTT,CASSVFSGPSTDTQYF
NA,TRBV25-1,TRBJ1-2,NA,TGTGCCAGCAGTCCCCCCGTATCCTATGGCTACACCTTC,CASSPPVSYGYTF
once,TRBV6-1,TRBJ2-5,TRBD1,TGTGCCAGCAGATCTCTGGGGACAGGCAGCGAGACCCAGTACTTC,CASRSLGTGSETQYF
NA,TRBV21-1,TRBJ1-6,NA,TGTGCCAGCAGCAAAGGAAGCGGGACAGGTGATAATTCACCCCTCCACTTT,CASSKGSGTGDNSPLHF
NA,TRBV7-9,TRBJ1-2,NA,TGTGCCAGCAGCTTAGCGCCGGGGGGAGGCTACACCTTC,CASSLAPGGGYTF
NA,TRBV7-8,TRBJ2-1,TRBD2,TGTGCCAGCAGCCTGAGCGGGGGCTTATACAATGAGCAGTTCTTC,CASSLSGGLYNEQFF
NA,TRBV5-1,TRBJ1-1,NA,TGCGCCAGCAGCTTGGCCGTCGGTAACACTGAAGCTTTCTTT,CASSLAVGNTEAFF
NA,TRBV6-5,TRBJ1-2,NA,TGTGCCAGCAGTTACACCGGGACATCAAACCTTGGCTACACCTTC,CASSYTGTSNLGYTF
NA,TRBV5-1,TRBJ2-1,TRBD2,TGCGCCAGCAGCTTCCTTGCCAACCCGGGACTAGCGGGAGACCTGGAGCAGTTCTTC,CASSFLANPGLAGDLEQFF
NA,TRBV15,TRBJ2-7,TRBD2,TGTGCCACCAGCCGCGAAGTAGCGGGAGTGTACGAGCAGTACTTC,CATSREVAGVYEQYF
NA,TRBV27,TRBJ1-2,NA,TGTGCCAGCACCCCACTGGGGAGACCGAACTATGGCTACACCTTC,CASTPLGRPNYGYTF
NA,TRBV6-1,TRBJ2-1,TRBD1,TGTGCCAGCAGTGTGACCGGGACAGGGGGCCATGAGCAGTTCTTC,CASSVTGTGGHEQFF
NA,TRBV9,TRBJ1-4,NA,TGTGCCAGCAGCGTAGAAGGGGGTCGGGGAAAACTGTTTTTT,CASSVEGGRGKLFF
NA,TRBV5-6,TRBJ2-7,NA,TGTGCCAGCAGCTCCCCAGGCCACTTCTACGAGCAGTACTTC,CASSSPGHFYEQYF
NA,TRBV28,TRBJ2-7,NA,TGTGCCAGCAGTTTAACTAGCTACGAGCAGTACTTC,CASSLTSYEQYF
once,TRBV28,TRBJ2-1,TRBD2,TGTGCCAGCAGTTGGGGCAGGGTGGGACTAGCGTCATACAATGAGCAGTTCTTC,CASSWGRVGLASYNEQFF
NA,TRBV28,TRBJ1-5,TRBD1,TGTGCCAGCAGTGATGGGACAGGCGGCCAGCCCCAGCATTTT,CASSDGTGGQPQHF
once,TRBV27,TRBJ2-2,NA,TGTGCCAGCAGTCCGGAGAGGCGGACCGGGGAGCTGTTTTTT,CASSPERRTGELFF
NA,TRBV2,TRBJ2-7,TRBD1,TGTGCCAGCAGTGAATGGGGGACAGCAAGGAACGAGCAGTACTTC,CASSEWGTARNEQYF
NA,TRBV5-4,TRBJ2-1,NA,TGTGCCAGCAGCTTTTCGGGTGCCCATGAGCAGTTCTTC,CASSFSGAHEQFF
NA,TRBV5-4,TRBJ2-7,TRBD2,TGTGCCAGCAGCCGGGGACTAGCCGAGTACGAGCAGTACTTC,CASSRGLAEYEQYF
NA,TRBV6-6,TRBJ1-5,NA,TGTGCCAGCAGTTACCGTGGCAGGGAAATCAATCAGCCCCAGCATTTT,CASSYRGREINQPQHF
NA,TRBV27,TRBJ1-1,TRBD1,TGTGCCAGCAGTTGGACAGGGATCACTGAAGCTTTCTTT,CASSWTGITEAFF
NA,TRBV11-2,TRBJ2-5,TRBD1,TGTGCCAGCAGCTCAGCCGGGACAGGGGTTCGCGCGACCCAGTACTTC,CASSSAGTGVRATQYF
once,TRBV27,TRBJ2-7,TRBD1,TGTGCCAGCAGTGACGGACAGGGGAGTAACGAGCAGTACTTC,CASSDGQGSNEQYF
NA,TRBV5-1,TRBJ2-7,NA,TGCGCCAGCAGCTTGGGGCAAACTAGCTCCTACGAGCAGTACTTC,CASSLGQTSSYEQYF
NA,TRBV2,TRBJ2-7,NA,TGTGCCAGCAGGAACGAGACAGGCTACGAGCAGTACTTC,CASRNETGYEQYF
NA,TRBV6-6,TRBJ2-5,TRBD1,TGTGCCAGCGGGGACAGGGTAGAGACCCAGTACTTC,CASGDRVETQYF
NA,TRBV10-1,TRBJ1-4,NA,TGCGCCAGCAGTGAGTCTTCGGCGGAGGAAAAACTGTTTTTT,CASSESSAEEKLFF
NA,TRBV6-1,TRBJ1-1,NA,TGTGCCAGCAGACAGGACGTTTCCAACACTGAAGCTTTCTTT,CASRQDVSNTEAFF
once,TRBV2,TRBJ2-1,TRBD1,TGTGCCAGCAGTGCACAGGGGCGCTACAATGAGCAGTTCTTC,CASSAQGRYNEQFF
NA,TRBV5-8,TRBJ1-5,NA,TGTGCCAGCAGCTTGCAACAGGGTCTGGCTCGGCCCCAGCATTTT,CASSLQQGLARPQHF
NA,TRBV7-6,TRBJ2-7,TRBD1,TGTGCCAGCAGCTCATCCCAGGGGGCGCGGGAGCAGTACTTC,CASSSSQGAREQYF
many,TRBV5-3,TRBJ2-3,TRBD2,TGTGCCAGAACCCCTAGCGGGGGGGAACCTAAAATAGTCGGAAGCACAGATACGCAGTATTTT,CARTPSGGEPKIVGSTDTQYF
NA,TRBV29-1,TRBJ2-3,NA,TGCAGCATTTTCCTAGCTAGCACAGATACGCAGTATTTT,CSIFLASTDTQYF
NA,TRBV5-1,TRBJ2-5,NA,TGCGCCAGCAGCTTGGGCACGACTTCGGAGGGAGAGACCCAGTACTTC,CASSLGTTSEGETQYF
NA,TRBV6-6,TRBJ1-3,TRBD1,TGTGCCAGCAGTCCCCCGGACAGGGCCGGAAACACCATATATTTT,CASSPPDRAGNTIYF
NA,TRBV5-6,TRBJ1-2,TRBD1,TGTGCCAGCAGCTTGTGGACAGGGGGCTATGGCTACACCTTC,CASSLWTGGYGYTF
NA,TRBV5-1,TRBJ2-5,NA,TGCGCCAGACACATCCCCCAAGAGACCCAGTACTTC,CARHIPQETQYF
NA,TRBV2,TRBJ1-1,NA,TGTGCCAGCACTTGGACACTCGCTCCCGGAGCTTTCTTT,CASTWTLAPGAFF
NA,TRBV6-5,TRBJ1-2,TRBD1,TGTGCCAGCATTCCGGACAGGCCTAACTATGGCTACACCTTC,CASIPDRPNYGYTF
NA,TRBV4-1,TRBJ2-1,NA,TGCGCCAGCAGCCCGCTAGAAGTCGCCTACAATGAGCAGTTCTTC,CASSPLEVAYNEQFF
NA,TRBV12-1,TRBJ1-6,NA,TGTGCCAGCAGCTTTGACTGCGGGAAAGAAAGGAATTCACCCCTCCACTTT,CASSFDCGKERNSPLHF
once,TRBV5-1,TRBJ2-7,NA,TGCGCCAGCAGCTTTTCTGAGGGCGTCTACGAGCAGTACTTC,CASSFSEGVYEQYF
many,TRBV7-9,TRBJ1-2,TRBD1,TGTGCCAGCAGCTGGACAGGGGAATATGGCTACACCTTC,CASSWTGEYGYTF
NA,TRBV29-1,TRBJ2-4,NA,TGCAGCGTGGCAGGGGTTTTAGCCAAAAACATTCAGTACTTC,CSVAGVLAKNIQYF
once,TRBV30,TRBJ2-7,NA,TGTGCCTGGAGTGCAGACTACGAGCAGTACTTC,CAWSADYEQYF
NA,TRBV28,TRBJ1-3,NA,TGTGCCAGCAGTTTACAGGGAAGAAACACCATATATTTT,CASSLQGRNTIYF
NA,TRBV30,TRBJ1-1,NA,TGTGCCTGGATCCCAAGAGGGAACACTGAAGCTTTCTTT,CAWIPRGNTEAFF
once,TRBV7-9,TRBJ2-5,NA,TGTGCCAGCAGAGCCGACAGGAGTAACCAAGAGACCCAGTACTTC,CASRADRSNQETQYF
NA,TRBV21-1,TRBJ1-5,NA,TGTGCCAGCAGCAACGGAGGACAGGGTAAGTGGGGGAGCAATCAGCCCCAGCATTTT,CASSNGGQGKWGSNQPQHF
once,TRBV7-2,TRBJ2-7,NA,TGTGCCAGCAGCTGGGCCGCAGCCTACGAGCAGTACTTC,CASSWAAAYEQYF
NA,TRBV5-1,TRBJ1-1,NA,TGCGCCAGCAGCCCAACAGGCGGGGGAAGGTCTGAAGCTTTCTTT,CASSPTGGGRSEAFF
once,TRBV7-3,TRBJ1-1,NA,TGTGCCAGCAGCTCCCTGGGGGGGAGGTACACTGAAGCTTTCTTT,CASSSLGGRYTEAFF
NA,TRBV5-6,TRBJ2-5,TRBD1,TGTGCCAGCAGCTCGGGCAGGGGGCCTTGGGAGACCCAGTACTTC,CASSSGRGPWETQYF
once,TRBV6-5,TRBJ2-5,TRBD2,TGTGCCAGCAGGTTCGGGGGGGCCGGGGAGACCCAGTACTTC,CASRFGGAGETQYF